Presented here are 22 T cell receptor beta chains from one specimen sequenced in a study of blood T cell repertoires in COVID-19. Libraries were prepared by immunoSEQ multiplex PCR; TCRdb keeps only in-frame clonotypes and omits some of them. The table records approximately 140,000 clones, around 84% of them present only once. The sequenced material came from peripheral blood. The receptors derive from an elderly woman with acute or convalescent COVID-19.

The V call is TRBV6-2 or TRBV6-3, the J call TRBJ1-1; D may be TRBD1 (5 bases). V was clipped by 6 bases and J by 7 bases, with 21 bases between them. The CDR3 covers 15 residues. Germline-derived CDR1 and CDR2 are MNHEY and SVGEGT. CDR3 amino acids: CASSVPATGVDEAFF. The CDR3 DNA sequence: TGTGCCAGCAGCGTACCTGCCACGGGGGTGGATGAAGCTTTCTTT.

The V and J genes are TRBV12-3 or TRBV12-4 and TRBJ1-1, with 7 nucleotides matching TRBD1. This CDR3 is 13 amino acids long. Trimming cost V 7 bases and J 2 bases; bases outside gene matches: 4. In nucleotides, the CDR3 is TGTGCCAGCATAGACAGGGTTAACACTGAAGCTTTCTTT. Its protein is CASIDRVNTEAFF.

This chain links TRBV2 with TRBJ1-3, with D tentatively TRBD1 (5 bases). In germline, CDR1 is SNHLY, CDR2 FYNNEI. CDR3 length: 14 amino acids. The V end was cut by 7 bases, the J end by 0 bases, with 10 bases between. CDR3 nucleotide sequence: TGTGCCAGCAAGCAGGGTAGCTCTGGAAACACCATATATTTT. Translation gives CASKQGSSGNTIYF.

The chain combines TRBV6-5 with TRBJ1-1; D is unclear. The CDR3 is 14 residues long. The germline CDR1 and CDR2 sequences are MNHEY and SVGAGI. V shed 6 bases and J shed 0 bases, with 11 bases lying between them. In DNA form, the CDR3 reads TGTGCCAGCAGAAATGGAGGCTTGAACACTGAAGCTTTCTTT. As protein: CASRNGGLNTEAFF.

The rearrangement joins TRBV7-2 to TRBJ2-2, with 7 bases lining up with TRBD2. Germline lookup yields CDR1 SGHTA and CDR2 FQGNSA. Trimming at V came to 8 bases and at J to 7 bases, leaving 10 bases not matched to a gene. The CDR3 sequence is 14 residues long. This chain's CDR3 is CASWSGVVIGELFF. The DNA of the CDR3 is TGTGCCAGCTGGAGCGGGGTTGTTATCGGGGAGCTGTTTTTT.

The chain combines TRBV12-3 or TRBV12-4 with TRBJ1-2; D gene unclear. There are 13 residues in the CDR3. The germline V and J ends were trimmed by 7 bases and 4 bases, with 13 bases remaining between them. CDR3 bases: TGTGCCAGCACCAACGCCCGGAGCTATGGCTACACCTTC. Residues: CASTNARSYGYTF.

The chain couples TRBV3-1 (or the pseudogene TRBV3-2) to TRBJ2-5; D gene unclear. The CDR3 is made up of 14 amino acids. Trimming left V 6 bases short and J 5 bases short, with 16 bases between. Germline values: CDR1 LGHDT, CDR2 YNNKEL (reference sequence). The CDR3 nucleotides are TGTGCCAGCAGACCCGAGGCTAGGTCGGAGACCCAGTACTTC. The encoded protein is CASRPEARSETQYF.

The rearrangement links TRBV27 to TRBJ1-5; no clear D gene. CDR3 length: 13 amino acids. Germline CDR1 MNHEY, CDR2 SMNVEV (reference sequence). V lost 3 bases, J lost 1 base, and 4 bases lay in between. The CDR3: CASSLRSNQPQHF. In DNA, the CDR3 is TGTGCCAGCAGTTTGAGGAGCAATCAGCCCCAGCATTTT.

This clone has more than one count but fewer than ten. The V and J genes are TRBV7-9 and TRBJ2-7; TRBD2 aligns across 13 bases. CDR1 and CDR2 from the germline V gene are SEHNR and FQNEAQ (reference sequence). V gave up 6 bases and J gave up 5 bases; unmatched junction bases: 13. This CDR3 is built from 17 residues. CDR3 amino acids: CASRTGTSGTYAHEQYF. The DNA for the CDR3 is TGTGCCAGCAGAACCGGGACTAGCGGGACTTACGCCCACGAGCAGTACTTC.

This clone came up once. The chain combines TRBV12-3 or TRBV12-4 with TRBJ2-1; D gene uncertain. Trimming left V 3 bases short and J 4 bases short, with 4 bases between. The CDR3 has 12 residues. Here the CDR3 reads CASSFAYNEQFF. As DNA, the CDR3 is TGTGCCAGCAGTTTCGCGTACAATGAGCAGTTCTTC.

Concerning this clone: Other nucleotide sequences in the sample specify the same CDR3. The chain carries TRBV29-1 and TRBJ1-1; D may be TRBD1 (6 bases). V lost 3 bases and J lost 11, with 19 bases in between. The germline CDR1 and CDR2 sequences are SQVTM and ANQGSEA. The CDR3 has 13 amino acids. The chain's CDR3 is CSVDRTANSEAFF. For the CDR3, the DNA is TGCAGCGTTGATAGGACAGCTAATTCGGAGGCTTTCTTT.

The genes are TRBV13 and TRBJ1-4; D might be TRBD1 (6 bases). The CDR3 is made up of 16 amino acids. V was clipped by 5 bases and J by 5 bases, with 18 bases between them. Germline V gene sequence: CDR1 PRHDT, CDR2 FYEKMQ (reference sequence). DNA of the CDR3: TGTGCCAGCAGCCCATCCGCCGGGACATGGAATGAAAAACTGTTTTTT. Translating gives CASSPSAGTWNEKLFF.

V and J are TRBV6-2 or TRBV6-3 and TRBJ2-7; D is possibly TRBD1 (6 bases). Germline-derived CDR1 and CDR2 are MNHEY and SVGEGT. V was clipped by 4 bases and J by 4 bases, with 8 bases between them. The CDR3 has 12 amino acids. CDR3 in DNA: TGTGCCAGCAGTTCACAGGGATACGAGCAGTACTTC. As protein: CASSSQGYEQYF.

The J gene is TRBJ2-3, the V gene TRBV9; tentative D call: TRBD2 (6 bases). V lost 0 bases and J lost 1, with 12 bases in between. The CDR3 sequence is 16 residues long. From germline, CDR1 is SGDLS and CDR2 YYNGEE. The CDR3 nucleotides read TGTGCCAGCAGCGTAGGGGCGGGGCGGGGCACAGATACGCAGTATTTT. Translating gives CASSVGAGRGTDTQYF.

This clone appeared once. V and J are TRBV2 and TRBJ2-1, with TRBD1 matching 8 bases. This CDR3 is 13 amino acids long. Germline V gene lookup returns CDR1 SNHLY and CDR2 FYNNEI. V trimming: 6 bases; J trimming: 8 bases; junction bases outside the gene matches: 6. CDR3 region: CASSGQGIDEQFF. In DNA, the CDR3 is TGTGCCAGCAGCGGACAGGGCATCGATGAGCAGTTCTTC.

The chain joins TRBV5-8 to TRBJ2-7; the D is unclear. The CDR3 is 11 amino acids. Germline V gene data show CDR1 as SGHTS and CDR2 as YDEGEE. Trimming took off 3 bases at V and 4 bases at J, with 5 bases between the two ends. The CDR3 region is CASSSGYEQYF. The DNA for the CDR3 is TGTGCCAGCAGCTCAGGATACGAGCAGTACTTC.

The chain couples TRBV7-8 to TRBJ2-1, with 13 bases lining up with TRBD2. J was trimmed by 4 bases and V by 4 bases; bases with no gene match: 1. Germline assignment: CDR1 SGHVS and CDR2 FQNEAQ. This CDR3 comprises 15 residues. The chain's CDR3 is CASSWGLAGYNEQFF. CDR3 DNA sequence: TGTGCCAGCAGCTGGGGACTAGCGGGGTACAATGAGCAGTTCTTC.

The rearrangement uses TRBV5-8 and TRBJ2-5; 7 bases agree with TRBD1. With V trimmed by 4 bases and J by 2 bases, 5 bases remained unmatched. Germline CDR1 is SGHTS and CDR2 is YDEGEE. The CDR3 covers 14 residues. The CDR3 spells CASSRDRAQETQYF. The CDR3 DNA is TGTGCCAGCAGCAGAGACAGGGCACAAGAGACCCAGTACTTC.

The V gene is TRBV7-2, the J gene TRBJ1-4; 8 nucleotides align to TRBD1. In germline, CDR1 is SGHTA, CDR2 FQGNSA. After removal of 4 bases from V and 2 bases from J, the junction contained 3 bases not matched to a gene. This CDR3 spans 15 amino acids. The CDR3 DNA reads as TGTGCCAGCAGCTCCCGACAGGGGACTAATGAAAAACTGTTTTTT. It yields the protein CASSSRQGTNEKLFF.

The chain combines TRBV3-1 (or the pseudogene TRBV3-2) with TRBJ2-7, with D possibly TRBD1 on 6 matching bases. CDR1 and CDR2 (germline): LGHDT, YNNKEL (reference sequence). With 0 bases removed from V and 2 bases from J, the gap between germline ends came to 14 bases. CDR3 length: 16 residues. CDR3: CASSQDPHEGAYEQYF. Written as DNA, the CDR3 is TGTGCCAGCAGCCAAGATCCCCATGAGGGGGCCTACGAGCAGTACTTC.

About this clone: The same CDR3 arises from other DNA sequences in this sample as well. The genes are TRBV7-2 and TRBJ2-7; 8 nucleotides align to TRBD1. The V segment lost 5 bases and the J segment 4 bases; nucleotides outside the gene matches: 4. Germline values: CDR1 SGHTA, CDR2 FQGNSA. This CDR3 region has 13 residues. The CDR3 reads CASSTDRGYEQYF. CDR3 nucleotides: TGTGCCAGCAGCACAGACAGGGGTTACGAGCAGTACTTC. The variable domain in full, completed from reference TRBV7-2 and TRBJ2-7, reads GAGVSQSPSNKVTEKGKDVELRCDPISGHTALYWYRQSLGQGLEFLIYFQGNSAPDKSGLPSDRFSAERTGGSVSTLTIQRTQQEDSAVYLCASSTDRGYEQYFGPGTRLTVT.

V gene TRBV7-8 combines with J gene TRBJ2-7; no clear D gene. The CDR3 has 13 residues. The V end lost 5 bases, the J end lost 4 bases, and 12 bases lay between the germline ends. Germline V gene data show CDR1 as SGHVS and CDR2 as FQNEAQ. The CDR3 DNA reads as TGTGCCAGCAGCCGAGACACCTTGTACGAGCAGTACTTC. Residues: CASSRDTLYEQYF.